Presented here are 13 T cell receptor beta chains from one specimen sequenced in a study of blood T cells in healthy people across ages (dated by TCRdb to the mid-2010s). Library creation used 5' RACE. TCRdb lists the instrument as Illumina HiSeq 2500. A second PCR of roughly 7 to 12 cycles was performed with a sample-barcoded 5' primer and a J-beta primer mix. Through fastp at Q25 and MiXCR, TCRdb rebuilt clones from the public reads, retaining in-frame beta chains. Every CDR3 protein is listed once, alongside the most common genes and DNA of its rows. The sample has 650,000 to 800,000 distinct CDR3 sequences on record, around two fifths of them singletons. The top ten clonotypes cover under 20% of the sample. Sequenced input: blood. The receptor set was obtained from a man in his 60s in good health.

J is TRBJ2-4 and V is TRBV7-6; either TRBD1 or TRBD2 may supply D (7 bases each). The DNA matches TRBJ2-7 better at its end, which makes the J call doubtful. The germline V gene has CDR1 SGHVS and CDR2 FNYEAQ. The CDR3 runs to 15 residues. CDR3 sequence (DNA): TGTGCCAGCAGCTTAATCCAGGGGGGGTCCTACGAGCAGTACTTC. Translating it yields CASSLIQGGSYEQYF.

There are a few counts of this clonotype. The gene calls are TRBV20-1 and TRBJ2-5, with 10 positions matching TRBD1. Germline trimming cut 0 bases from V and 7 bases from J; bases unmatched to any gene: 11. Germline-derived CDR1 and CDR2 are DFQATT and SNEGSKA (reference sequence). The CDR3 extends over 16 amino acids. CDR3 sequence (DNA): TGCAGTGCTAGAGATGCCGGGACAGGGGTATCCCCGACCCAGTACTTC. This codes for CSARDAGTGVSPTQYF.

The chain is built from TRBV20-1 and TRBJ2-7, with D possibly being TRBD1 (6 bases). V was clipped by 6 bases and J by 4 bases, with 22 bases between them. Germline V lookup: CDR1 DFQATT, CDR2 SNEGSKA (reference sequence). The CDR3 totals 15 residues. This CDR3 reads CSALPPGHREYEQYF. Here the CDR3 DNA reads TGCAGTGCACTCCCCCCGGGACATAGGGAATACGAGCAGTACTTC.

This clonotype has only a few counts. The gene calls are TRBV5-1 and TRBJ2-1; possibly TRBD2 for D (5 bases). Germline CDR1 and CDR2: SGHRS and YFSETQ. V was clipped by 4 bases and J by 8 bases, with 19 bases between them. This CDR3 has 15 residues. CDR3 in DNA: TGCGCCAGCAGCCGTTCAAAGACTACTGGGGATGAGCAGTTCTTC. Its protein product is CASSRSKTTGDEQFF.

This clonotype has only a few counts. This rearrangement joins TRBV6-2 or TRBV6-3 to TRBJ2-7, with a tentative D call TRBD1 (6 bases). Trimming took 2 bases from V and 7 from J, leaving 9 bases between them. This CDR3 is built from 12 residues. Germline V gene lookup returns CDR1 MNHEY and CDR2 SVGEGT. The CDR3 reads CASSYPGQEQYF. The CDR3 DNA sequence: TGTGCCAGCAGTTACCCGGGACAAGAGCAGTACTTC.

Here the CDR3 reads CASSQDTAGTEAFF. The CDR3 bases are TGCGCCAGCAGCCAAGATACGGCGGGAACTGAAGCTTTCTTT. The V call is TRBV4-3, the J call TRBJ1-1; D is unclear. Germline values: CDR1 LGHNA, CDR2 YSLEER. V was shortened by 0 bases and J by 5 bases, with 10 bases between the two germline ends. The CDR3 is 14 residues long.

This clonotype was recorded a few times. The rearrangement joins TRBV7-9 to TRBJ2-5; 7 nucleotides match TRBD1. Unmatched junction bases numbered 5, after V lost 5 bases and J lost 11 bases. Looked up from germline, CDR1 is SEHNR and CDR2 is FQNEAQ (reference sequence). This CDR3 has 11 residues. The CDR3 sequence: CASSEDRAQYF. The CDR3 DNA follows: TGTGCCAGCAGCGAAGACAGGGCGCAGTACTTC.

The sample holds a few counts of this clonotype. The V call is TRBV15, the J call TRBJ2-1, with D perhaps TRBD2 (5 bases). The CDR3 contains 16 residues. With 2 bases removed from V and 5 bases from J, the gap between germline ends came to 16 bases. Germline values: CDR1 LNHNV, CDR2 YYDKDF (reference sequence). The CDR3 DNA is TGTGCCACCAGCAGACCGGGGATAGGGCAGCACAATGAGCAGTTCTTC. Protein product: CATSRPGIGQHNEQFF.

On this clonotype: Mismatch with germline at one junction end may stem from a read error. The chain has TRBV27 and TRBJ1-4; perhaps TRBD1 as D (5 bases). Germline values: CDR1 MNHEY, CDR2 SMNVEV (reference sequence). The CDR3 runs 14 residues. For the CDR3, the DNA is TGTGCCGGCAGTCTAATAGCAAAGGGGGAAAAACTGTTTTTT. It translates to CAGSLIAKGEKLFF. Combining the CDR3 with reference TRBV27 and TRBJ1-4 gives the whole variable domain EAQVTQNPRYLITVTGKKLTVTCSQNMNHEYMSWYRQDPGLGLRQIYYSMNVEVTDKGDVPEGYKVSRKEKRNFPLILESPSPNQTSLYFCAGSLIAKGEKLFFGSGTQLSVL.

The gene calls are TRBV5-8 and TRBJ1-1; 7 nucleotides align to TRBD1. After removal of 4 bases from V and 3 bases from J, the junction contained 6 bases not matched to a gene. Germline V gives CDR1 SGHTS, CDR2 YDEGEE. The CDR3 covers 14 residues. The CDR3 DNA follows: TGTGCCAGCAGCATACAGGGGTGGGACACTGAAGCTTTCTTT. The encoded protein is CASSIQGWDTEAFF.

This chain uses TRBV7-3 with TRBJ2-7; tentatively, D is TRBD1 or TRBD2 (5 bases each). This CDR3 comprises 14 residues. V was cut by 1 base and J by 7 bases, with 14 bases left in between. Germline V gives CDR1 SGHTA, CDR2 FQGTGA. CDR3 in DNA: TGTGCCAGCAGCTTAAATACCCCTGGGGGTGAGCAGTACTTC. Amino acid sequence: CASSLNTPGGEQYF.

This chain connects TRBV20-1 to TRBJ1-1; no clear D. V lost 5 bases, J lost 1 base, and 11 bases lay in between. The CDR3 consists of 13 residues. Germline lookup yields CDR1 DFQATT and CDR2 SNEGSKA (reference sequence). This CDR3 reads CSAWLPGNTEAFF. The CDR3 DNA follows: TGCAGTGCTTGGCTCCCCGGGAACACTGAAGCTTTCTTT.

This clonotype was detected only a few times. The rearrangement joins TRBV7-2 to TRBJ2-3; 8 bases line up with TRBD2. The V segment lost 7 bases and the J segment 0 bases; nucleotides outside the gene matches: 12. Germline values: CDR1 SGHTA, CDR2 FQGNSA. The CDR3 contains 17 residues. The CDR3 coding sequence is TGTGCCAGCACCCTCGACCTTAGCGGGACCAGCACAGATACGCAGTATTTT. It is translated as CASTLDLSGTSTDTQYF.